This T cell receptor (beta chain) was sequenced in a study of cytomegalovirus exposure and HLA in healthy donors. Use of 60 Vbeta and 13 Jbeta primers characterized the PCR. Assay: immunoSEQ multiplex PCR; the TCRdb copy retains only in-frame clones and omits some. Among approximately 130,000 clones listed, roughly four fifths were seen once. The CDR3 has 14 residues. The ends were cut back, 3 bases at V and 0 bases at J, with 7 bases in the middle. CDR1 and CDR2 from the germline V gene are SGDLS and YYNGEE. This clone was picked up a small number of times. Its target is unknown. Overall study results and limits: After further analysis at a later stage, roughly 15,000 TCR beta sequences were associated with HLA alleles at 0.05 false discovery rate.

Sequencing was done on a sample of PBMCs. The source is a man younger than 45 in good health and CMV-seronegative. The chain combines TRBV9 with TRBJ2-1; D is perhaps TRBD1 (6 bases). The CDR3 spells CASSAGDSYNEQFF. CDR3 DNA: TGTGCCAGCAGCGCAGGGGACTCCTACAATGAGCAGTTCTTC.